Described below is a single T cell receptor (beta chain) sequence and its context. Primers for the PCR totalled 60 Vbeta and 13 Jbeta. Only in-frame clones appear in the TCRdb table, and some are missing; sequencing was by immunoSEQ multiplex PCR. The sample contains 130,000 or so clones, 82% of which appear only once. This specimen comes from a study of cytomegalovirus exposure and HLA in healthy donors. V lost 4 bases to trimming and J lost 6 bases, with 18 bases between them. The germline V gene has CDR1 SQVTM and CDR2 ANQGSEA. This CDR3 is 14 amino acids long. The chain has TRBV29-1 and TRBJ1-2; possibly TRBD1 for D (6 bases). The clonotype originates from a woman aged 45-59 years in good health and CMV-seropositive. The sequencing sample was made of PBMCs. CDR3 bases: TGCAGCGTTGGAGGACAGAGGGTGGAACATGGCTACACCTTC. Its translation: CSVGGQRVEHGYTF.